This is a list of T cell receptor beta chains from one sample in a study of blood T cells in healthy people across ages. TCRdb reprocessed the 5' RACE reads via MiXCR and lists one record per CDR3 protein. In the table there are fewer than 2 million distinct CDR3 sequences, roughly 43% of which are singletons. The sample was blood. These receptors were collected from a human donor in good health. Both conserved end residues are part of each CDR3. The order of the fields is J gene, D gene, V gene, clone size, CDR3 length, CDR3 protein, CDR3 DNA. The D gene is left open where the match is weak. Some rows mark clone size as missing; the rest say once, few, many or name a class of expanded clone.

TRBJ2-5 - TRBV20-1 few 10 CSAVTGTQYF TGCAGTGCCGTAACCGGGACCCAGTACTTC
TRBJ1-1 - TRBV12-3/TRBV12-4 - 16 CASSSRPQGLNTEAFF TGTGCCAGCAGTTCGCGACCACAGGGATTGAACACTGAAGCTTTCTTT
TRBJ2-3 - TRBV12-3/TRBV12-4 - 14 CASLPGHHSDTQYF TGTGCCAGCCTTCCGGGACATCACTCAGATACGCAGTATTTT
TRBJ2-5 - TRBV5-1 many 12 CASSFDRETQYF TGTGCCAGCAGCTTCGACCGGGAGACCCAGTACTTC
TRBJ1-5 - TRBV29-1 - 12 CSVWEKNQPQHF TGCAGCGTTTGGGAAAAAAATCAGCCCCAGCATTTT
TRBJ1-2 TRBD1 TRBV12-3/TRBV12-4 once 14 CASRRGTGAGSYTF TGTGCCAGCAGGCGCGGTACAGGGGCCGGAAGCTACACCTTC
TRBJ2-7 TRBD1 TRBV11-1 few 14 CASTGQGAVYEQYF TGTGCCAGCACGGGACAGGGGGCCGTCTACGAGCAGTACTTC
TRBJ1-2 - TRBV7-2 - 16 CASSLGPEGQAPGYTF TGTGCCAGCAGCTTAGGGCCCGAGGGACAAGCCCCGGGCTACACCTTC
TRBJ1-2 - TRBV14 - 13 CASSQGKTYGYTF TGTGCCAGCAGCCAAGGCAAAACCTATGGCTACACCTTC
TRBJ2-5 TRBD1 TRBV7-2 few 15 CASSLSGTGYETQYF TGTGCCAGCAGCTTATCGGGGACAGGGTATGAGACCCAGTACTTC
TRBJ1-5 TRBD1 TRBV7-9 few 13 CASRGDRGQPQHF TGTGCCAGCAGGGGGGACAGGGGACAGCCCCAGCATTTT
TRBJ2-3 - TRBV29-1 - 15 CSVLPQVRNTDTQYF TGCAGCGTGCTGCCACAGGTTAGGAACACAGATACGCAGTATTTT
TRBJ1-5 - TRBV6-1 - 15 CVSSEYWGSNQPQHF TGTGTCAGCAGTGAGTATTGGGGCAGCAATCAGCCCCAGCATTTT
TRBJ2-5 TRBD1 TRBV20-1 few 15 CSAEPPGQTGETQYF TGCAGTGCGGAACCCCCGGGACAGACTGGCGAGACCCAGTACTTC
TRBJ2-7 - TRBV7-9 few 12 CASSTEEYEQYF TGTGCCAGCAGCACTGAGGAGTACGAGCAGTACTTC
TRBJ1-1 - TRBV29-1 many 13 CSVEDRRGGEAFF TGCAGCGTTGAAGATCGCAGGGGAGGTGAAGCTTTCTTT
TRBJ2-3 TRBD2 TRBV7-9 few 15 CASRGLASSTDTQYF TGTGCCAGCAGGGGACTAGCGTCAAGCACAGATACGCAGTATTTT
TRBJ2-3 TRBD2 TRBV6-5 once 16 CASSYSLAGVTDTLYF TGTGCCAGCAGTTACTCGTTAGCGGGGGTAACAGATACGCTGTATTTT
TRBJ1-2 - TRBV4-3 - 18 CASSQIRDHFNPDYGYTF TGCGCCAGTAGCCAGATCCGGGACCATTTCAATCCGGACTATGGCTACACCTTC
TRBJ1-1 TRBD1 TRBV12-3/TRBV12-4 - 15 CASSPGTVWDTEAFF TGTGCCAGCAGTCCTGGGACAGTATGGGACACTGAAGCTTTCTTT
TRBJ2-1 - TRBV20-1 - 15 CSARERSRGGNEQFF TGCAGTGCTAGAGAAAGGTCCAGGGGGGGCAATGAGCAGTTCTTC
TRBJ2-3 TRBD1 TRBV20-1 - 14 CSANTGQVTDTQYF TGCAGTGCCAATACGGGACAGGTCACAGATACGCAGTATTTT
TRBJ1-1 - TRBV6-5 few 13 CASRRQQNTEAFF TGTGCCAGCAGAAGACAGCAGAACACTGAAGCTTTCTTT
TRBJ1-5 - TRBV12-3/TRBV12-4 few 16 CASSLIAGTEGQPQHF TGTGCCAGCAGTTTGATTGCGGGGACGGAAGGGCAGCCCCAGCATTTT
TRBJ1-5 - TRBV27 - 15 CASSSSRGRNQPQHF TGTGCCAGCAGTTCATCACGGGGGCGGAATCAGCCCCAGCATTTT
TRBJ1-2 TRBD1 TRBV7-6 few 15 CASSLGAGGAIGYTF TGTGCCAGCAGCTTAGGGGCAGGGGGCGCCATAGGCTACACCTTC
TRBJ1-5 - TRBV6-2/TRBV6-3 - 16 CASSYSYMWKGQPQHF TGTGCCAGCAGTTACTCGTATATGTGGAAGGGTCAGCCCCAGCATTTT
TRBJ2-1 TRBD1 TRBV29-1 - 18 CSVEGTKEYRGFYNEQFF TGCAGCGTTGAAGGAACAAAAGAATACAGGGGGTTTTACAATGAGCAGTTCTTC
TRBJ2-3 TRBD1 TRBV3-1 - 15 CASSQTGVSTDTQYF TGTGCCAGCAGCCAAACAGGGGTCAGCACAGATACGCAGTATTTT
TRBJ2-1 TRBD2 TRBV9 few 15 CASSPRGDLGNEQFF TGTGCCAGCAGCCCACGGGGGGACCTCGGTAATGAGCAGTTCTTC
TRBJ2-5 - TRBV7-9 few 15 CASSPMMVPQETQYF TGTGCCAGCTCCCCTATGATGGTCCCCCAAGAGACCCAGTACTTC
TRBJ2-3 TRBD2 TRBV5-5 once 16 CASSSLLAGKTDTQYF TGTGCCAGCAGCTCCCTACTAGCGGGGAAAACAGATACGCAGTATTTT
TRBJ2-3 - TRBV20-1 few 14 CSAKSSSSTDTQYF TGCAGTGCTAAATCCAGTTCTAGCACAGATACGCAGTATTTT
TRBJ1-2 - TRBV29-1 few 12 CSADGRSEGYTF TGCAGCGCTGACGGCAGGTCGGAAGGCTACACCTTC
TRBJ2-7 - TRBV5-5 - 15 CACSFGSPSSYEQYF TGTGCCTGCAGCTTCGGCTCACCGAGCTCCTACGAGCAGTACTTC
TRBJ2-7 - TRBV9 - 14 CVSSGSGTDYEQYF TGTGTCAGCAGCGGGTCCGGGACTGACTACGAGCAGTACTTC
TRBJ2-1 - TRBV4-1 - 17 CASSQEQRRSSYNEQFF TGCGCCAGCAGCCAAGAGCAGCGGCGTAGCTCCTACAATGAGCAGTTCTTC
TRBJ1-6 - TRBV20-1 - 15 CSARDSVLADSPLHF TGCAGTGCTAGAGACTCCGTTTTGGCGGATTCACCCCTCCACTTT
TRBJ2-5 - TRBV20-1 few 13 CSAKGPNQGTQYF TGCAGTGCCAAAGGTCCTAACCAGGGGACCCAGTACTTC
TRBJ2-5 - TRBV6-1 - 12 CASRPTWETQYF TGTGCCAGCAGACCTACGTGGGAGACCCAGTACTTC
TRBJ1-2 TRBD1 TRBV20-1 few 14 CSAQDRGRDYGYTF TGCAGTGCGCAAGACAGGGGGCGCGACTATGGCTACACCTTC
TRBJ2-5 - TRBV5-6 few 16 CASSLGLARDQETQYF TGTGCCAGCAGCTTGGGATTGGCGCGGGACCAAGAGACCCAGTACTTC
TRBJ2-7 TRBD1 TRBV7-2 - 16 CASSLPHRGLYDEQYF TGTGCCAGCAGCTTGCCTCACAGGGGATTATACGACGAGCAGTACTTT
TRBJ2-6 - TRBV4-3 - 19 CASSQDQMSGGSGANVLTF TGCGCCAGCAGCCAAGATCAGATGTCAGGAGGATCTGGGGCCAACGTCCTGACTTTC
TRBJ1-1 TRBD1 TRBV4-1 few 15 CASSQPTGRYTEAFF TGCGCCAGCAGCCAACCGACAGGGAGGTACACTGAAGCTTTCTTT
TRBJ1-2 - TRBV29-1 few 11 CSINTNYGYTF TGCAGCATAAATACTAACTATGGCTACACCTTC
TRBJ1-2 TRBD1 TRBV7-2 many 15 CASSLPGTGGYGYTF TGTGCCAGCAGCTTACCCGGGACAGGGGGCTATGGCTACACCTTC
TRBJ2-7 TRBD1 TRBV20-1 - 15 CSARDRRSFFYEQYF TGCAGTGCTAGGGACAGGAGATCCTTCTTCTACGAGCAGTACTTC
TRBJ2-7 - TRBV6-2/TRBV6-3 - 15 CASSLQGIGFYEQYF TGTGCCAGCAGTTTACAGGGAATTGGATTCTACGAGCAGTACTTC
TRBJ2-6 TRBD1 TRBV20-1 few 15 CSAREGTARANVLTF TGCAGTGCTAGAGAGGGGACAGCCAGGGCCAACGTCCTGACTTTC
TRBJ2-2 TRBD1 TRBV6-1 few 15 CASSEAGGWTGELFF TGTGCCAGCAGTGAGGCAGGGGGCTGGACCGGGGAGCTGTTTTTT
TRBJ2-1 - TRBV6-5 - 17 CASSYSAPAIDWNEQFF TGTGCCAGCAGTTACTCGGCCCCGGCCATTGACTGGAATGAGCAGTTCTTC
TRBJ2-7 TRBD2 TRBV25-1 - 13 CASIGGGIYEQYF TGTGCCAGCATTGGGGGGGGGATCTACGAGCAGTACTTC
TRBJ2-7 - TRBV11-2 - 18 CASSPVGGAHISSYEQYF TGTGCCAGCAGCCCGGTCGGAGGGGCCCACATCAGCTCCTACGAGCAGTACTTC
TRBJ1-2 TRBD1 TRBV28 few 15 CASSVGQAPNYGYTF TGTGCCAGCAGTGTAGGACAGGCGCCTAACTATGGCTACACCTTC